A selection of T cell receptor beta chains follows, all from one sample in a study of T cells in Graves' hyperthyroidism and ophthalmopathy. TCRdb reanalysed the multiplex PCR reads using MiXCR and keeps one entry per CDR3 protein. The data hold more than 500,000 distinct CDR3 sequences, with less than 15% observed a single time. The sample was blood. The receptors stem from a woman between 40 and 55 years old with Graves' hyperthyroidism. CDR3s include the opening cysteine and the closing phenylalanine or tryptophan. D genes are given only for firm matches. Size is omitted from some rows. Given values are once, few, many or a class for expanded clones.

v_gene	d_gene	abundance	j_gene	CDR3nt	CDR3aa
TRBV5-4	NA	few	TRBJ2-7	TGTGCCAGCAGCGCCGGAGTAGCGGATTACGAGCAGTACTTC	CASSAGVADYEQYF
TRBV19	NA	NA	TRBJ1-1	TGTGCCAGTAGTGTGACAGCCGTGGGGTACACTGAAGCTTTCTTT	CASSVTAVGYTEAFF
TRBV28	TRBD1	many	TRBJ1-5	TGTGCCAGCAGTTTGGACAGGGAGGGTCAGCCCCAGCATTTT	CASSLDREGQPQHF
TRBV5-5	NA	many	TRBJ1-1	TGTGCCAGCATCAGATCAGGTACAGCCCCTGAAGCTTTCTTT	CASIRSGTAPEAFF
TRBV10-3	NA	NA	TRBJ1-6	TGTGCCATCAGTGAGGGGGATTCACCCCTCCACTTT	CAISEGDSPLHF
TRBV6-2/TRBV6-3	NA	NA	TRBJ2-7	TGTGCCAGCAGTTCTACTAATTCGTACAAGCAGTACTTC	CASSSTNSYKQYF
TRBV6-1	TRBD1	many	TRBJ2-7	TGTGCCAGCAGTGGAAGCTGGGACAGTGCCTACGAGCAGTACTTC	CASSGSWDSAYEQYF
TRBV5-4	NA	few	TRBJ2-5	TGTGCCAGCAGCTTAAGGGATACGGAGACCCAGTACTTC	CASSLRDTETQYF
TRBV28	NA	many	TRBJ2-7	TGTGCCAGCAGTTTATCGACAGACGAGCAGTACTTC	CASSLSTDEQYF
TRBV5-1	TRBD2	few	TRBJ2-5	TGCGCCAGCAGCTTAGTTACCGGGACTAGCAGCCGGTACCAAGAGACCCAGTACTTC	CASSLVTGTSSRYQETQYF
TRBV28	NA	NA	TRBJ2-1	TGTGCCAGCACACCCGGGGGTTACTCCTACAATGAGCAGTTCTTC	CASTPGGYSYNEQFF
TRBV2	TRBD2	many	TRBJ2-1	TGTGCCACCAAAGGAATCGGGAGGGCTGAGCAGTTCTTC	CATKGIGRAEQFF
TRBV2	NA	many	TRBJ2-1	TGTGCCAGCAGGAGAGGGCCCTTAAATGAGCAGTTCTTC	CASRRGPLNEQFF
TRBV12-3/TRBV12-4	NA	few	TRBJ2-5	TGTGCCAGCAGTCCCGGGACGTCCTTAAGGTACTTC	CASSPGTSLRYF
TRBV15	NA	NA	TRBJ2-2	TGTGCCACAGGGAGGACAGCCGATAACACCGGGGAGCTGTTTTTT	CATGRTADNTGELFF
TRBV29-1	NA	NA	TRBJ2-7	TGCAGCGTTGATCTGGCCAGCGACGAGCAGTACTTC	CSVDLASDEQYF
TRBV20-1	NA	many	TRBJ2-3	TGCAGTGCCAGAATGGCGTTTACCACAGATACGCAGTATTTT	CSARMAFTTDTQYF
TRBV6-1	NA	NA	TRBJ1-1	TGTGCCAGCATGGGGGTAGGGGGAGGCACTGAAGCTTTCTTT	CASMGVGGGTEAFF